This TCR beta chain was sequenced for a study of cytomegalovirus exposure and HLA in healthy donors. Overall study context: The approximately 130 validation repertoires matched the 666 first-cohort repertoires in platform, a later analysis reported. Study-level findings and limits: The study listed 150 to 200 cytomegalovirus-associated TCR beta chains. According to a subsequent analysis, TCR clusters from the first cohort were inclined to appear together in the 100 to 150 validation repertoires.

CDR1 and CDR2 from the germline V gene are SGHRS and YFSETQ. The CDR3 covers 13 residues. V gave up 4 bases and J gave up 4 bases, with 11 bases separating them. The protocol was immunoSEQ multiplex PCR, while the TCRdb copy is restricted to in-frame clones and leaves out a portion. Here the sample spans 67,000 or so clones, approximately 93% being singletons. With respect to this clone: Its antigen is still unknown.

Sequenced input: PBMCs. V usage is TRBV5-1 and J usage is TRBJ1-1; D perhaps matches TRBD1 (6 bases). The sequence came from a man aged 18 to 30 in good health and CMV-seropositive. The CDR3 DNA sequence: TGCGCCAGCAGCAGCACAGGGTTCACTGAAGCTTTCTTT. This gives the protein CASSSTGFTEAFF.